The 4 T cell receptor beta chains below all came from one sample that was sequenced in a study of T cells after posttransplantation cyclophosphamide. This table comes from immunoSEQ multiplex PCR, and its TCRdb copy is limited to in-frame clones, with some not included. Sampling found 20,000 to 25,000 clones, none seen once. The source material was PBMCs. The receptors were sampled from a woman between 55 and 75 years old in good health, CMV-negative, and a related stem cell transplant donor.

This clone was recorded at least ten times. This rearrangement joins TRBV5-4 to TRBJ2-1; TRBD2 matches 7 bases. This CDR3 has 16 residues. The V segment lost 4 bases and the J segment 4 bases; nucleotides outside the gene matches: 11. CDR1 SGHNT and CDR2 YYREEE come from the germline V gene (reference sequence). This CDR3 reads CASSTNGGTPYNEQFF. In DNA form, the CDR3 reads TGTGCCAGCAGCACGAACGGGGGGACCCCGTACAATGAGCAGTTCTTC.

V usage is TRBV10-3 and J usage is TRBJ2-3; 8 bases line up with TRBD2. V shed 6 bases and J 6 bases; nucleotides not matched to a gene: 8. The V gene's germline CDR1 is ENHRY and CDR2 SYGVKD. This CDR3 spans 14 amino acids. CDR3: CAIRLTAGGDTQYF. For the CDR3, the DNA is TGTGCCATCAGGCTTACGGCGGGAGGCGATACGCAGTATTTT.

CDR3 sequence (DNA): TGCGCCAGCAGCTGGGCCCTAGGGGGCGGGGGGGTCTACAATGAGCAGTTCTTC. It yields the protein CASSWALGGGGVYNEQFF. J is TRBJ2-1 and V is TRBV5-1; 9 positions match TRBD2. CDR1 is SGHRS and CDR2 is YFSETQ in the germline V gene. The CDR3 is 18 residues long. Trimming removed 3 bases from V and 3 bases from J; junction bases left unmatched: 13.

This clone was seen at least ten times. V and J are TRBV11-1 and TRBJ2-3; 8 positions match TRBD2. The CDR3 spans 15 residues. Looked up from germline, CDR1 is SGHAT and CDR2 is FQDESV (reference sequence). The junction had 5 bases not matched to a gene; V was cut back by 2 bases and J by 4 bases. The CDR3 region has the DNA TGTGCCAGCAGCTTAAGGGGACTAGGGGCAGATACGCAGTATTTT. Protein: CASSLRGLGADTQYF.